This TCR beta chain was found in a study of cytomegalovirus exposure and HLA in healthy donors. Notes on the study in general: Later analysis identified a missense DCLRE1C variant that was linked to TCR beta V- and J-gene trimming. According to a later analysis, donors in an Asian-associated ancestry cluster reportedly had fewer N-insertions than the approximately 670-donor mean. Upon later analysis, TCR association rates were observed to vary by HLA locus, being highest for DRB1 and lowest for HLA-C.

13 Jbeta primers and 60 Vbeta primers were used for the PCR. Sequenced by immunoSEQ multiplex PCR; TCRdb stores in-frame clones only, minus some. The table includes approximately 200,000 clones, around 81% detected once. This clone appeared a few times. Its antigen remains unidentified. Material: PBMCs. The receptor was isolated from a woman aged 18-29 years in good health and CMV-seropositive.

This CDR3 reads CASSRDREEKLFF. Written as DNA, the CDR3 is TGTGCCAGCAGTCGGGACAGGGAGGAAAAACTGTTTTTT. The chain is built from TRBV6-1 and TRBJ1-4, with 9 bases fitting TRBD1. Germline CDR1 is MNHNS and CDR2 is SASEGT. The CDR3 sequence is 13 residues long. With V trimmed by 5 bases and J by 8 bases, 3 bases remained unmatched.